The 31 T cell receptor beta chains below all came from one sample that was sequenced in a study of blood T cell repertoires in COVID-19. Sequencing used immunoSEQ multiplex PCR; TCRdb keeps in-frame clones, though not all of them. The table lists approximately 120,000 clones, around 89% of them singletons. Sequences were obtained from peripheral blood. These TCRs come from a human donor in a cohort sampled during active COVID-19.

The rearrangement links TRBV25-1 to TRBJ1-2; D uncertain. V was cut by 2 bases and J by 1 base, with 5 bases left in between. The CDR3 contains 13 residues. In germline, CDR1 is MGHDK, CDR2 SYGVNS. The CDR3 sequence: CASSEQRNYGYTF. The DNA for the CDR3 is TGTGCCAGCAGTGAACAGCGTAACTATGGCTACACCTTC.

The gene calls are TRBV3-1 (or the pseudogene TRBV3-2) and TRBJ1-1; no definite D call. From germline, CDR1 is LGHDT and CDR2 YNNKEL (reference sequence). Trimming removed 2 bases from V and 5 bases from J, with 12 bases in between. The CDR3 has 14 amino acids. The CDR3 here is CASSQRGFGTEAFF. CDR3 nucleotides: TGTGCCAGCAGCCAAAGAGGGTTTGGGACTGAAGCTTTCTTT.

The chain combines TRBV4-2 with TRBJ2-7, with 7 nucleotides matching TRBD2. Trimming removed 0 bases from V and 4 bases from J; junction bases left unmatched: 6. This CDR3 has 15 residues. The germline CDR1 and CDR2 sequences are LGHNA and YNFKEQ. CDR3 nucleotide sequence: TGTGCCAGCAGCCAAGAGGCTAGCGGTCGTTACGAGCAGTACTTC. Translation: CASSQEASGRYEQYF.

In this sample, this clone turned up once. The V call is TRBV29-1, the J call TRBJ2-1; 9 nucleotides match TRBD2. The CDR3 is 13 residues long. V shed 4 bases, J shed 7 bases, and the junction held 5 bases outside the gene matches. Looked up from germline, CDR1 is SQVTM and CDR2 is ANQGSEA. CDR3 sequence: CSVGAGGLNEQFF. DNA of the CDR3: TGCAGCGTTGGGGCGGGGGGGCTTAATGAGCAGTTCTTC.

The chain has TRBV6-5 and TRBJ2-2; the match to TRBD1 covers 7 bases. This CDR3 is built from 14 residues. The V gene's germline CDR1 is MNHEY and CDR2 SVGAGI. Trimming at V came to 5 bases and at J to 5 bases, leaving 5 bases not matched to a gene. The CDR3 sequence is CASSRTGLTGELFF. As DNA, the CDR3 is TGTGCCAGCAGTCGGACAGGCCTAACCGGGGAGCTGTTTTTT.

The chain employs TRBV19 and TRBJ2-1; 10 bases align to TRBD2. Per germline, CDR1 LNHDA and CDR2 SQIVND (reference sequence). This CDR3 contains 15 residues. The V segment lost 1 base and the J segment 10 bases; nucleotides outside the gene matches: 7. CDR3 loop: CASSIASGSAGEQFF. Written as DNA, the CDR3 is TGTGCCAGTAGTATAGCTAGCGGGAGTGCCGGCGAGCAGTTCTTC.

V usage is TRBV7-9 and J usage is TRBJ2-7; tentatively, D is TRBD2 (5 bases). This CDR3 is 12 amino acids long. With 9 bases removed from V and 4 bases from J, the gap between germline ends came to 13 bases. CDR1 SEHNR and CDR2 FQNEAQ come from the germline V gene (reference sequence). CDR3 in DNA: TGTGCCAGTGAGAGGGATTGGTACGAGCAGTACTTC. This encodes CASERDWYEQYF.

The V and J genes are TRBV7-3 and TRBJ2-3; 7 bases match TRBD2. Losses at the gene ends were 2 bases for V and 2 bases for J; bases not matched to a gene: 4. The germline gives CDR1 SGHTA, CDR2 FQGTGA. The CDR3 has 15 amino acids. The CDR3 is CASSLGGLYTDTQYF. The CDR3, as DNA: TGTGCCAGCAGCTTAGGGGGACTATACACAGATACGCAGTATTTT.

V is TRBV5-1 and J is TRBJ2-5; 9 bases line up with TRBD1. CDR3 size: 16 residues. Per the germline V gene, CDR1 is SGHRS and CDR2 is YFSETQ. With V trimmed by 2 bases and J by 1 base, 6 bases remained unmatched. The CDR3 nucleotides read TGCGCCAGCAGCTTCGGGGACAGGGAGCTCCAAGAGACCCAGTACTTC. It is translated as CASSFGDRELQETQYF.

This rearrangement joins TRBV28 to TRBJ2-1; tentative D call: TRBD2 (6 bases). V lost 3 bases, J lost 6 bases, and 21 bases lay in between. This CDR3 has 17 residues. Germline V CDR1 and CDR2: MDHEN, SYDVKM. CDR3 nucleotides: TGTGCCAGCAGTTTTCGGGGGAACCGGGCGAGTGGCAATGAGCAGTTCTTC. It yields the protein CASSFRGNRASGNEQFF.

This clone was counted once. This rearrangement joins TRBV7-9 to TRBJ2-5; a weak D match, TRBD2 (6 bases). Germline V gives CDR1 SEHNR, CDR2 FQNEAQ (reference sequence). The germline V and J ends were trimmed by 4 bases and 2 bases, with 14 bases remaining between them. The CDR3 runs to 15 residues. The CDR3 DNA reads TGTGCCAGCAGCTCCCGACCCCGGGGGCAAGAGACCCAGTACTTC. This codes for CASSSRPRGQETQYF.

The chain carries TRBV18 and TRBJ2-2; D is possibly TRBD1 (6 bases). This CDR3 comprises 14 residues. V lost 6 bases and J 2 bases, leaving 10 bases between the germline ends. CDR1 and CDR2 (germline): KGHSH, LQKENI. The CDR3 loop reads CASSTGINTGELFF. The CDR3 coding sequence is TGTGCCAGCTCCACAGGGATCAACACCGGGGAGCTGTTTTTT.

This clone appeared once. This chain links TRBV10-3 with TRBJ2-1; 8 bases are shared with TRBD1. The length of the CDR3 is 15 residues. With V trimmed by 3 bases and J by 5 bases, 6 bases remained unmatched. From germline, CDR1 is ENHRY and CDR2 SYGVKD. In DNA, the CDR3 is TGTGCCATCAGTGAACAGGGGGGATCCCACAATGAGCAGTTCTTC. Protein: CAISEQGGSHNEQFF.

The genes are TRBV4-3 and TRBJ2-3, with D perhaps matching TRBD2 (5 bases). The V gene lost 0 bases and the J gene lost 1 base, with 8 bases spanning the gap. The length of the CDR3 is 15 residues. CDR1 is LGHNA, CDR2 YSLEER, per germline. The CDR3: CASSQDWTGTDTQYF. The CDR3 DNA sequence: TGCGCCAGCAGCCAAGACTGGACTGGCACAGATACGCAGTATTTT.

The chain has TRBV12-3 or TRBV12-4 and TRBJ2-1; no reliable D call. The CDR3 is 13 amino acids. Trimming removed 6 bases at V and 0 bases at J, with 6 bases between. The CDR3 nucleotides read TGTGCCAGCAGGCCCAGCTCCTACAATGAGCAGTTCTTC. It codes for CASRPSSYNEQFF.

The chain employs TRBV29-1 and TRBJ1-2; 8 bases align to TRBD1. The CDR3 extends over 13 amino acids. With V trimmed by 7 bases and J by 4 bases, 8 bases remained unmatched. Germline values: CDR1 SQVTM, CDR2 ANQGSEA. The CDR3 nucleotides read TGCAGCGCCTCCTGGACAGGGACCTATGGCTACACCTTC. Amino acid sequence: CSASWTGTYGYTF.

The genes are TRBV15 and TRBJ2-7; 11 bases fit TRBD2. With V trimmed by 1 base and J by 4 bases, 6 bases remained unmatched. This CDR3 has 16 residues. Germline V gene sequence: CDR1 LNHNV, CDR2 YYDKDF (reference sequence). CDR3 loop: CATSRGPGTSGYEQYF. The CDR3 DNA reads as TGTGCCACCAGCAGAGGCCCCGGGACTAGCGGATACGAGCAGTACTTC.

The rearrangement joins TRBV12-5 to TRBJ2-7; tentatively, D is TRBD2 (5 bases). The CDR3 covers 17 residues. Trimming pared 0 bases from V and 3 bases from J, leaving 18 bases between. Germline V gives CDR1 LGHNT, CDR2 FRNRAP. The CDR3 here is CASGLVWFSDSLYEQYF. Here the CDR3 DNA reads TGTGCTAGTGGTTTGGTATGGTTCTCGGACTCCCTCTACGAGCAGTACTTC.

V gene TRBV10-3 combines with J gene TRBJ2-3; TRBD1 matches 8 bases. V dropped 2 bases and J dropped 15; count of bases not matched to a gene: 7. The CDR3 is 12 amino acids. Germline CDR1 is ENHRY and CDR2 is SYGVKD. CDR3 sequence (DNA): TGTGCCATCAGTGAGACGGCAGGGGGCGAATATTTT. Translated: CAISETAGGEYF.

This clone appeared a single time. Other DNA sequences from this sample encode an identical CDR3 as well. The V call is TRBV9, the J call TRBJ1-3, with D unresolved. Trimming pared 0 bases from V and 1 base from J, leaving 11 bases between. The CDR3 contains 16 residues. Germline V gene sequence: CDR1 SGDLS, CDR2 YYNGEE. In DNA form, the CDR3 reads TGTGCCAGCAGCGTAGTAGGCAGGTCGTCTGGAAACACCATATATTTT. This codes for CASSVVGRSSGNTIYF.

J is TRBJ2-1 and V is TRBV4-1; 10 nucleotides agree with TRBD2. This CDR3 region has 17 residues. The V segment lost 4 bases and the J segment 4 bases; nucleotides outside the gene matches: 10. Germline lookup yields CDR1 MGHRA and CDR2 YSYEKL. The CDR3 protein is CASSRKVLAGAYNEQFF. The CDR3 bases are TGCGCCAGCAGCCGCAAGGTTCTAGCGGGAGCGTACAATGAGCAGTTCTTC.

The V and J genes are TRBV5-4 and TRBJ2-1; the match to TRBD2 covers 8 bases. V dropped 2 bases and J dropped 5; count of bases not matched to a gene: 6. CDR3 length: 15 residues. Germline CDR1 is SGHNT and CDR2 is YYREEE (reference sequence). The CDR3 DNA sequence: TGTGCCAGCAGCTTAAGAGCGGGGGCGAACAATGAGCAGTTCTTC. Translating gives CASSLRAGANNEQFF.

The genes are TRBV3-1 (or the pseudogene TRBV3-2) and TRBJ2-6, with 8 bases identical to TRBD1. The J segment lost 1 base and the V segment lost 10 bases, leaving 6 bases of the junction unmatched. From germline, CDR1 is LGHDT and CDR2 YNNKEL (reference sequence). The CDR3 is made up of 15 amino acids. The CDR3 here is CATGQGKSGANVLTF. CDR3 bases: TGTGCCACCGGACAGGGTAAATCTGGGGCCAACGTCCTGACTTTC.

This chain uses TRBV5-6 with TRBJ2-7; TRBD2 matches at 12 bases. Germline lookup yields CDR1 SGHDT and CDR2 YYEEEE. The CDR3 covers 15 residues. V trimming: 4 bases; J trimming: 10 bases; junction bases outside the gene matches: 12. The CDR3 DNA follows: TGTGCCAGCAGCCCCCCCAGACTAGCGGGGGAACGTCAGTACTTC. It encodes CASSPPRLAGERQYF. The full variable domain, rest sourced from reference TRBV5-6 and TRBJ2-7, is DAGVTQSPTHLIKTRGQQVTLRCSPKSGHDTVSWYQQALGQGPQFIFQYYEEEERQRGNFPDRFSGHQFPNYSSELNVNALLLGDSALYLCASSPPRLAGERQYFGPGTRLTVT.

The J gene is TRBJ2-5, the V gene TRBV9, with 7 positions matching TRBD1. V was clipped by 0 bases and J by 5 bases; unmatched bases: 10. The CDR3 consists of 16 residues. Germline lookup yields CDR1 SGDLS and CDR2 YYNGEE. The CDR3 protein is CASSVETGVSGETQYF. CDR3 bases: TGTGCCAGCAGCGTAGAAACAGGGGTATCCGGGGAGACCCAGTACTTC.

This chain joins TRBV10-3 and TRBJ2-1; TRBD2 agrees at 10 bases. This CDR3 comprises 18 residues. Trimming took 2 bases from V and 4 from J; bases not matched to a gene: 11. Germline CDR1 is ENHRY and CDR2 is SYGVKD. CDR3 coding DNA: TGTGCCATCAGTGAGAAGGGTAGCGGGGGGCCGGGGTACAATGAGCAGTTCTTC. Amino acid sequence: CAISEKGSGGPGYNEQFF.

V and J are TRBV29-1 and TRBJ2-1; unclear D gene. The CDR3 sequence is 14 residues long. V was clipped by 7 bases and J by 1 base, with 14 bases between them. In germline, CDR1 is SQVTM, CDR2 ANQGSEA. CDR3 sequence: CSALQSRSYNEQFF. CDR3 bases: TGCAGCGCTCTACAGTCAAGGTCCTACAATGAGCAGTTCTTC.

The chain employs TRBV5-1 and TRBJ1-1; 8 bases are a match to TRBD1. The CDR3 has 14 amino acids. The germline CDR1 and CDR2 sequences are SGHRS and YFSETQ. With 6 bases clipped from V and 5 bases from J, the junction kept 9 bases outside the gene matches. As DNA, the CDR3 is TGCGCCAGCATCCAGGGGGCGGTGGGTACTGAAGCTTTCTTT. Translation: CASIQGAVGTEAFF. Together with reference TRBV5-1 and TRBJ1-1, the CDR3 gives the full variable domain: KAGVTQTPRYLIKTRGQQVTLSCSPISGHRSVSWYQQTPGQGLQFLFEYFSETQRNKGNFPGRFSGRQFSNSRSEMNVSTLELGDSALYLCASIQGAVGTEAFFGQGTRLTVV.

The chain uses TRBV27 and TRBJ1-1, with TRBD1 identical over 7 bases. V was clipped by 0 bases and J by 0 bases; unmatched bases: 1. Germline V gives CDR1 MNHEY, CDR2 SMNVEV (reference sequence). The CDR3 has 15 residues. The CDR3 sequence is CASSLSQGLNTEAFF. The CDR3 DNA sequence: TGTGCCAGCAGTTTATCACAGGGGCTGAACACTGAAGCTTTCTTT.

The chain is built from TRBV5-4 and TRBJ2-3; no clear D. The CDR3 is 15 amino acids. Per germline, CDR1 SGHNT and CDR2 YYREEE (reference sequence). Deletions cut 1 base from V and 1 base from J, with 10 bases between. DNA for the CDR3: TGTGCCAGCAGCTTGCGGTCCTCTGGCACAGATACGCAGTATTTT. This gives the protein CASSLRSSGTDTQYF.

This chain links TRBV6-5 with TRBJ2-7, with 9 bases matching TRBD2. J gave up 6 bases and V 5 bases, and 11 bases lay outside the gene matches. The CDR3 length is 15 residues. Germline assignment: CDR1 MNHEY and CDR2 SVGAGI. CDR3 bases: TGTGCCAGCAGTACTAACGCGGGACTAGCTAGCGAGCAGTACTTC. This gives the protein CASSTNAGLASEQYF.